This TCR beta chain was found in a study of T cells in Graves' hyperthyroidism and ophthalmopathy. This clonotype has at least ten counts. Using RNA transcripts as the source, TCR beta CDR3 regions were amplified. The TCR CDR3 first-round RT-PCR relied on the HTBI primer set. MiXCR was run by TCRdb on the multiplex PCR reads, yielding one entry per CDR3 protein. The data hold 350,000 or so distinct CDR3 sequences, with 15% to 20% observed a single time. The CDR3 is 13 residues long. With 3 bases clipped from V and 8 bases from J, the junction kept 2 bases outside the gene matches. The germline gives CDR1 SNHLY, CDR2 FYNNEI.

The V call is TRBV2, the J call TRBJ2-1; 9 positions match TRBD1. The clonotype originates from a woman aged 45-65 years with Graves' hyperthyroidism. Sequencing input: blood. CDR3 residues: CASSDDRGYEQFF. In DNA form, the CDR3 reads TGTGCCAGCAGTGATGACAGGGGGTATGAGCAGTTCTTC. Full variable domain (missing parts from reference TRBV2 and TRBJ2-1): EPEVTQTPSHQVTQMGQEVILRCVPISNHLYFYWYRQILGQKVEFLVSFYNNEISEKSEIFDDQFSVERPDGSNFTLKIRSTKLEDSAMYFCASSDDRGYEQFFGPGTRLTVL.